These T cell receptor beta chains were read from a single sample in a study of T-cell memory formation after mild COVID-19. TCRdb used MiXCR to reprocess the 5' RACE reads, holding one entry per CDR3 protein. The sample contains around 310,000 distinct CDR3 sequences, 15% of which appear only once. Sequenced input: PBMCs or a T cell subset sorted from them (not recorded which). The source of these receptors is a young man who had mild COVID-19 (a few samples of this study predate the infection). Cell type and time point are not known. Both conserved end residues are part of each CDR3.

CDR3: CASGNQGADEQFF
V: TRBV5-1
J: TRBJ2-1

CDR3: CSAEGGARGYTF
V: TRBV29-1
J: TRBJ1-2

CDR3: CASSQTGTFYGYTF
V: TRBV4-1
J: TRBJ1-2

CDR3: CASSYPGTGYPGELFF
V: TRBV6-2/TRBV6-3
J: TRBJ2-2

CDR3: CASSPGGLGNQPQHF
V: TRBV18
J: TRBJ1-5

CDR3: CASSPRGKTGELFF
V: TRBV5-1
J: TRBJ2-2

CDR3: CASSQGAGVTGKLFF
V: TRBV4-1
J: TRBJ1-4

CDR3: CASSLWGRSGNTIYF
V: TRBV7-9
J: TRBJ1-3

CDR3: CASSPSGNTGELFF
V: TRBV18
J: TRBJ2-2

CDR3: CATSPVQTYEQYF
V: TRBV7-6
J: TRBJ2-7

CDR3: CSVVTRGSGNTIYF
V: TRBV29-1
J: TRBJ1-3

CDR3: CASSLSEGVKHNTGELFF
V: TRBV11-2
J: TRBJ2-2

CDR3: CASQSVTDGNEKLFF
V: TRBV6-5
J: TRBJ1-4

CDR3: CSVGTGSEQYF
V: TRBV29-1
J: TRBJ2-7

CDR3: CASSLVGGHEQFF
V: TRBV5-1
J: TRBJ2-1

CDR3: CASSLVVGANYGYTF
V: TRBV7-2
J: TRBJ1-2

CDR3: CASSSTGTGRSSYNSPLHF
V: TRBV7-9
J: TRBJ1-6

CDR3: CASSSGTGAQPQHF
V: TRBV5-1
J: TRBJ1-5

CDR3: CSVERDNYNEQFF
V: TRBV29-1
J: TRBJ2-1

CDR3: CASSYSGSGDEQYF
V: TRBV6-5
J: TRBJ2-7

CDR3: CASSKNPPGEQYF
V: TRBV9
J: TRBJ2-7

CDR3: CASSYSAGAYEKLFF
V: TRBV6-6
J: TRBJ1-4

CDR3: CASRLTGANSPLHF
V: TRBV11-2
J: TRBJ1-6

CDR3: CASRTTIGTYNEQFF
V: TRBV5-5
J: TRBJ2-1

CDR3: CASTPGREGAFF
V: TRBV7-9
J: TRBJ1-1

CDR3: CASSMGQISNQPQHF
V: TRBV5-6
J: TRBJ1-5

CDR3: CASSSTVGSNSPLHF
V: TRBV6-6
J: TRBJ1-6

CDR3: CASSQSGGDTGELFF
V: TRBV4-3
J: TRBJ2-2

CDR3: CAITPLAGNYGYTF
V: TRBV10-3
J: TRBJ1-2

CDR3: CSAEQTSRLYF
V: TRBV20-1
J: TRBJ2-5

CDR3: CASSSTGVTDTQYF
V: TRBV5-1
J: TRBJ2-3

CDR3: CASQGTSYNEQFF
V: TRBV2
J: TRBJ2-1

CDR3: CASTGVVAQRGLEQYF
V: TRBV6-5
J: TRBJ2-7

CDR3: CAISEGQNTGELFF
V: TRBV10-3
J: TRBJ2-2

CDR3: CSVDTGGYETQYF
V: TRBV29-1
J: TRBJ2-5

CDR3: CASRAGGASWNTEAFF
V: TRBV19
J: TRBJ1-1

CDR3: CASNPSGYNEQFF
V: TRBV6-5
J: TRBJ2-1

CDR3: CASSGSNNGNTIYF
V: TRBV2
J: TRBJ1-3

CDR3: CASSPGALNTEAFF
V: TRBV7-7
J: TRBJ1-1

CDR3: CASSSPLGVFGNEQFF
V: TRBV7-8
J: TRBJ2-1